This T cell receptor (beta chain) was recorded in a study of blood T cell repertoires in COVID-19. On the study more broadly: Whether acute or convalescent, the COVID-19 samples came from the United States, Italy and Spain. Sample material is recorded as cDNA or gDNA derived from T cells, B-cell-depleted T cells, or PBMCs.

The germline V gene encodes CDR1 SGHVS and CDR2 FQNEAQ. This CDR3 is built from 14 residues. The germline V and J ends were trimmed by 0 bases and 7 bases, with 10 bases remaining between them. Measured with immunoSEQ multiplex PCR; TCRdb has only the in-frame clones, and not every one. The sample includes about 95,000 clones, around 80% of them seen just once. J is TRBJ2-1 and V is TRBV7-8; no clear D gene. The TCR comes from a human donor in a cohort sampled during active COVID-19. Sequencing was done on a sample of peripheral blood. The CDR3 bases are TGTGCCAGCAGCTTAGCGGGCCGTAGGAATGAGCAGTTCTTC. This encodes CASSLAGRRNEQFF.